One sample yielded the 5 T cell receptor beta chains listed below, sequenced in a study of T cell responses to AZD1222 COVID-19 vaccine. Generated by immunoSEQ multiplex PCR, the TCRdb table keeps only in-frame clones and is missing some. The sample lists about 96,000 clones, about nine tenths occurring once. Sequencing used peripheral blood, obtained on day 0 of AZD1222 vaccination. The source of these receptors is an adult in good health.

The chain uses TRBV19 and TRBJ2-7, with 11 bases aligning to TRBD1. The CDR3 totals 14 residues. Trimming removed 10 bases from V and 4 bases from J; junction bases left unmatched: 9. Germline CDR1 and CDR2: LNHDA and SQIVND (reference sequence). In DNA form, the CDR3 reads TGTGCCACCCGAAGGACAGGGGGCTCGTACGAGCAGTACTTC. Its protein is CATRRTGGSYEQYF.

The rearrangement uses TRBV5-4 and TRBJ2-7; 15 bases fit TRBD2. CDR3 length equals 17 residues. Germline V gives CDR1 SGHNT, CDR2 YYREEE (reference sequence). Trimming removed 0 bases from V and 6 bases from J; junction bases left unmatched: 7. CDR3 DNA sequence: TGTGCCAGCAGCTTGGTAAGGACTAGCGGGAGGGCGGCCGAGCAGTACTTC. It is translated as CASSLVRTSGRAAEQYF.

This CDR3 reads CAISEVGAEKTQYF. The CDR3 DNA sequence: TGTGCCATCAGTGAAGTAGGGGCTGAGAAGACCCAGTACTTC. The chain has TRBV10-3 and TRBJ2-5, with D possibly matching TRBD1 (5 bases). The CDR3 totals 14 residues. Germline-derived CDR1 and CDR2 are ENHRY and SYGVKD. V dropped 3 bases and J dropped 6 bases, with 14 bases sitting between them.

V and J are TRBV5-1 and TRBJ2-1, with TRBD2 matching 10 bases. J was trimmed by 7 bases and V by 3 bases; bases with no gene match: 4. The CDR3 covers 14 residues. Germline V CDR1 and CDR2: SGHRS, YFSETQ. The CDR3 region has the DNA TGCGCCAGCAGCTGGGATAGCGGGAGGAATGAGCAGTTCTTC. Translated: CASSWDSGRNEQFF.

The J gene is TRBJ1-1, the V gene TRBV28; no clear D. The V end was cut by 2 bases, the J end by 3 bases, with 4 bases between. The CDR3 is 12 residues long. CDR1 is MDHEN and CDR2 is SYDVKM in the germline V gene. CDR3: CASSLRDTEAFF. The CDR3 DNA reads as TGTGCCAGCAGTTTAAGGGACACTGAAGCTTTCTTT.